The 27 T cell receptor beta chains below come from one sample, sequenced in a study of T cell responses to AZD1222 COVID-19 vaccine. Libraries were prepared by immunoSEQ multiplex PCR; TCRdb keeps only in-frame clonotypes and omits some of them. The table shows roughly 70,000 clones, with roughly 82% occurring only once. The material was peripheral blood, obtained on day 0 of AZD1222 vaccination. These receptors were collected from an adult in good health.

This chain links TRBV13 with TRBJ2-3; maybe TRBD1 (5 bases). The V gene lost 4 bases and the J gene lost 4 bases, with 12 bases spanning the gap. CDR3 length equals 14 residues. Germline-derived CDR1 and CDR2 are PRHDT and FYEKMQ (reference sequence). CDR3 bases: TGTGCCAGCAGCTCCCGAAAAGGGGCAGATACGCAGTATTTT. It codes for CASSSRKGADTQYF. Full variable domain (remainder filled in from reference TRBV13 and TRBJ2-3): AAGVIQSPRHLIKEKRETATLKCYPIPRHDTVYWYQQGPGQDPQFLISFYEKMQSDKGSIPDRFSAQQFSDYHSELNMSSLELGDSALYFCASSSRKGADTQYFGPGTRLTVL.

The rearrangement joins TRBV7-8 to TRBJ2-1; D is undetermined. CDR1 is SGHVS, CDR2 FQNEAQ, per germline. Trimming cost V 3 bases and J 6 bases, with 15 bases left between them. The CDR3 spans 15 residues. Here the CDR3 DNA reads TGTGCCAGCAGCTTCCCGACCACTTACAGCAATGAGCAGTTCTTC. This gives the protein CASSFPTTYSNEQFF.

The chain couples TRBV5-5 to TRBJ1-6, with unresolved D. This CDR3 contains 15 residues. CDR1 SGHKS and CDR2 YYEKEE come from the germline V gene (reference sequence). Trimming stripped 1 base from V and 5 bases from J, with 10 bases between. The CDR3 reads CASSLFQVDNSPLHF. For the CDR3, the DNA is TGTGCCAGCAGCTTGTTTCAGGTCGATAATTCACCCCTCCACTTT.

V and J are TRBV5-4 and TRBJ1-1; a weak D match, TRBD1 (5 bases). Trimming took 5 bases from V and 1 from J, leaving 9 bases between them. The CDR3 has 13 amino acids. Germline assignment: CDR1 SGHNT and CDR2 YYREEE (reference sequence). For the CDR3, the DNA is TGTGCCAGCAGATACGGACAGAACACTGAAGCTTTCTTT. This translates into CASRYGQNTEAFF.

This chain joins TRBV2 and TRBJ2-7; tentatively, D is TRBD1 (5 bases). CDR1 and CDR2 from the germline V gene are SNHLY and FYNNEI. This CDR3 has 13 amino acids. V lost 7 bases and J lost 6, with 16 bases in between. This CDR3 is CASTGWQGSEQYF. CDR3 in DNA: TGTGCCAGCACCGGGTGGCAGGGCAGCGAGCAGTACTTC.

The V gene is TRBV3-1 (or the pseudogene TRBV3-2), the J gene TRBJ1-1, with D unresolved. The CDR3 totals 15 residues. The V gene's germline CDR1 is LGHDT and CDR2 YNNKEL (reference sequence). V shed 2 bases and J shed 3 bases, with 13 bases lying between them. In DNA form, the CDR3 reads TGTGCCAGCAGCCAAAGCCGGGTCGGATACACTGAAGCTTTCTTT. Its translation: CASSQSRVGYTEAFF.

The J gene is TRBJ1-3, the V gene TRBV10-3; possibly TRBD1 for D (5 bases). V lost 0 bases and J lost 1, with 7 bases in between. Germline assignment: CDR1 ENHRY and CDR2 SYGVKD. This CDR3 is built from 15 residues. Here the CDR3 reads CAISESKGSGNTIYF. The CDR3 nucleotides read TGTGCCATCAGTGAGTCAAAGGGGTCTGGAAACACCATATATTTT.

This sequence joins TRBV5-4 and TRBJ2-7, with TRBD1 as a possible D gene (5 bases). V dropped 4 bases and J dropped 0 bases, with 11 bases sitting between them. The CDR3 contains 14 residues. The V gene's germline CDR1 is SGHNT and CDR2 YYREEE (reference sequence). CDR3 sequence reads: CASSLPTVSYEQYF. CDR3 nucleotide sequence: TGTGCCAGCAGCCTCCCGACAGTCTCCTACGAGCAGTACTTC.

The V gene is TRBV7-3, the J gene TRBJ2-3, with D possibly being TRBD2 (7 bases). Germline CDR1 is SGHTA and CDR2 is FQGTGA. The CDR3 is 14 residues long. V was shortened by 5 bases and J by 6 bases, with 15 bases between the two germline ends. CDR3 coding DNA: TGTGCCAGCAGCCCGTTAGGGGGGGCGGATACGCAGTATTTT. Its protein is CASSPLGGADTQYF. The whole variable domain, remainder taken from reference TRBV7-3 and TRBJ2-3, is GAGVSQTPSNKVTEKGKYVELRCDPISGHTALYWYRQSLGQGPEFLIYFQGTGAADDSGLPNDRFFAVRPEGSVSTLKIQRTERGDSAVYLCASSPLGGADTQYFGPGTRLTVL.

The gene calls are TRBV18 and TRBJ1-6, with no clear D. The germline V and J ends were trimmed by 2 bases and 7 bases, with 6 bases remaining between them. Germline V lookup: CDR1 KGHSH, CDR2 LQKENI. CDR3 length: 13 amino acids. The CDR3, as DNA: TGTGCCAGCTCACCATCCCCGAATTCACCCCTCCACTTT. Translated: CASSPSPNSPLHF.

This sequence joins TRBV7-9 and TRBJ1-2; D remains unclear. V gave up 1 base and J gave up 7 bases, with 7 bases separating them. The CDR3 has 12 residues. The germline gives CDR1 SEHNR, CDR2 FQNEAQ (reference sequence). The CDR3 spells CASSLEYGGYTF. As DNA, the CDR3 is TGTGCCAGCAGCTTAGAGTATGGTGGCTACACCTTC. The variable domain in full, completed from reference TRBV7-9 and TRBJ1-2, reads DTGVSQNPRHKITKRGQNVTFRCDPISEHNRLYWYRQTLGQGPEFLTYFQNEAQLEKSRLLSDRFSAERPKGSFSTLEIQRTEQGDSAMYLCASSLEYGGYTFGSGTRLTVV.

The chain combines TRBV28 with TRBJ1-6, with 8 bases that match TRBD1. Germline lookup yields CDR1 MDHEN and CDR2 SYDVKM. The CDR3 is made up of 15 amino acids. V gave up 2 bases and J gave up 10 bases; unmatched junction bases: 7. The DNA of the CDR3 is TGTGCCAGCAGTTTACTTAGGACAGGGTACTCACCCCTCCACTTT. It translates to CASSLLRTGYSPLHF. The whole variable domain, filled in from reference TRBV28 and TRBJ1-6, reads DVKVTQSSRYLVKRTGEKVFLECVQDMDHENMFWYRQDPGLGLRLIYFSYDVKMKEKGDIPEGYSVSREKKERFSLILESASTNQTSMYLCASSLLRTGYSPLHFGNGTRLTVT.

The count of this clone is one. The rearrangement links TRBV5-4 to TRBJ2-3; TRBD1 matches 7 bases. The ends lost 6 bases at V and 0 bases at J; junction bases unmatched: 4. The CDR3 covers 14 residues. Germline values: CDR1 SGHNT, CDR2 YYREEE (reference sequence). This CDR3 reads CASTPDRSTDTQYF. CDR3 sequence (DNA): TGTGCCAGCACGCCGGACAGGAGCACAGATACGCAGTATTTT.

The chain links TRBV19 to TRBJ1-5, with 8 nucleotides matching TRBD1. There are 13 residues in the CDR3. Germline V gene sequence: CDR1 LNHDA, CDR2 SQIVND (reference sequence). V was clipped by 4 bases and J by 6 bases; unmatched bases: 2. The CDR3 region is CASSTDRVQPQHF. CDR3 nucleotides: TGTGCCAGTAGTACGGACAGGGTTCAGCCCCAGCATTTT.

The chain combines TRBV27 with TRBJ1-5; possibly TRBD1 for D (6 bases). The length of the CDR3 is 17 residues. The germline V gene encodes CDR1 MNHEY and CDR2 SMNVEV (reference sequence). V was cut by 1 base and J by 3 bases, with 16 bases left in between. CDR3 protein: CASSLYPLGQINQPQHF. CDR3 nucleotide sequence: TGTGCCAGCAGTTTATATCCCCTTGGACAGATCAATCAGCCCCAGCATTTT.

CDR3 region: CASSFGGAKLFF. For the CDR3, the DNA is TGTGCCAGCAGTTTTGGAGGGGCAAAACTGTTTTTT. The J gene is TRBJ1-4, the V gene TRBV12-3 or TRBV12-4, with a weak D call TRBD1 (5 bases). V was pared by 3 bases and J by 10 bases, with 9 bases between. The CDR3 consists of 12 residues.

This clone was recorded once. This chain uses TRBV10-1 with TRBJ1-6; a possible D gene is TRBD1 (5 bases). V lost 0 bases and J 10 bases, leaving 10 bases between the germline ends. CDR1 is WNHNN and CDR2 is SYGVQD in the germline V gene (reference sequence). The CDR3 runs to 14 residues. The CDR3 spells CASSESQGRSPLHF. Written as DNA, the CDR3 is TGCGCCAGCAGTGAGTCGCAGGGACGCTCACCCCTCCACTTT.

J is TRBJ1-5 and V is TRBV6-1; a possible D gene is TRBD1 (6 bases). CDR3 size: 22 residues. The germline gives CDR1 MNHNS, CDR2 SASEGT. The V and J ends lost 2 bases and 7 bases respectively, with 36 bases between them. The CDR3 DNA reads as TGTGCCAGCAGTGAAAAGATCCGGCCCCGGCGGTACTTTGTCGCAGGGGACCAGCCCCAGCATTTT. Translation gives CASSEKIRPRRYFVAGDQPQHF.

The chain carries TRBV28 and TRBJ2-1; perhaps TRBD2 as D (5 bases). The CDR3 extends over 14 amino acids. V lost 5 bases, J lost 9 bases, and 17 bases lay in between. Germline assignment: CDR1 MDHEN and CDR2 SYDVKM. The DNA for the CDR3 is TGTGCCAGCAGTCCCGGACTGGGCTTGGGTGAGCAGTTCTTC. It codes for CASSPGLGLGEQFF.

This chain joins TRBV19 and TRBJ1-6; 9 bases align to TRBD1. CDR1 and CDR2 (germline): LNHDA, SQIVND (reference sequence). The CDR3 extends over 14 amino acids. The V segment lost 6 bases and the J segment 7 bases; nucleotides outside the gene matches: 4. The CDR3 DNA follows: TGTGCCAGTAGGGGACAGGGAAGGAATTCACCCCTCCACTTT. This translates into CASRGQGRNSPLHF. Combining the CDR3 with reference TRBV19 and TRBJ1-6 gives the whole variable domain DGGITQSPKYLFRKEGQNVTLSCEQNLNHDAMYWYRQDPGQGLRLIYYSQIVNDFQKGDIAEGYSVSREKKESFPLTVTSAQKNPTAFYLCASRGQGRNSPLHFGNGTRLTVT.

The chain carries TRBV7-6 and TRBJ2-1; 13 bases are shared with TRBD2. In germline, CDR1 is SGHVS, CDR2 FNYEAQ. This CDR3 is 18 amino acids long. Trimming cost V 6 bases and J 0 bases; bases outside gene matches: 8. CDR3 bases: TGTGCCAGCAGTAACGGACTAGCGGGGGTTAGCTCCTACAATGAGCAGTTCTTC. This translates into CASSNGLAGVSSYNEQFF.

This chain joins TRBV9 and TRBJ1-4; perhaps TRBD1 as D (6 bases). The germline gives CDR1 SGDLS, CDR2 YYNGEE. The ends were cut back, 4 bases at V and 2 bases at J, with 9 bases in the middle. This CDR3 contains 14 residues. CDR3 sequence (DNA): TGTGCCAGCAGCACCGGGGGCACTAATGAAAAACTGTTTTTT. This codes for CASSTGGTNEKLFF.

V and J are TRBV27 and TRBJ2-1, with D possibly TRBD1 on 6 matching bases. The CDR3 runs 16 residues. CDR1 is MNHEY, CDR2 SMNVEV, per germline (reference sequence). The germline V and J ends were trimmed by 5 bases and 0 bases, with 14 bases remaining between them. CDR3 nucleotide sequence: TGTGCCAGCAGTCCGGGGACAATTCGCTCCTACAATGAGCAGTTCTTC. Its translation: CASSPGTIRSYNEQFF.

This clone appeared once. The chain has TRBV14 and TRBJ1-2; maybe TRBD1 (6 bases). Germline V CDR1 and CDR2: SGHDN, FVKESK. The CDR3 extends over 13 amino acids. Trimming took off 1 base at V and 4 bases at J, with 7 bases between the two ends. Written as DNA, the CDR3 is TGTGCCAGCAGCCAAGGGACAGTCTATGGCTACACCTTC. Its translation: CASSQGTVYGYTF.

The chain's CDR3 is CASSSGGGGPEQYF. The CDR3 DNA sequence: TGCGCCAGCAGCTCGGGAGGGGGGGGCCCCGAGCAGTACTTC. This chain uses TRBV5-1 with TRBJ2-7; 8 nucleotides align to TRBD2. Germline-derived CDR1 and CDR2 are SGHRS and YFSETQ. CDR3 size: 14 residues. The J segment lost 6 bases and the V segment lost 3 bases, leaving 8 bases of the junction unmatched.

V is TRBV24-1 and J is TRBJ2-6; tentative D call: TRBD1 (5 bases). The CDR3 covers 21 residues. Germline V gene lookup returns CDR1 KGHDR and CDR2 SFDVKD. V was trimmed by 3 bases and J by 0 bases, leaving 23 bases between them. CDR3 DNA sequence: TGTGCCACCAGTGATCCCGTACTGGGCAGGGATCGCAACTCTGGGGCCAACGTCCTGACTTTC. As protein: CATSDPVLGRDRNSGANVLTF.

This chain joins TRBV7-6 and TRBJ1-3; perhaps TRBD1 as D (5 bases). The germline V gene encodes CDR1 SGHVS and CDR2 FNYEAQ. V lost 2 bases and J 0 bases, leaving 17 bases between the germline ends. This CDR3 region has 18 residues. The CDR3 sequence is CASSLRLPGPSSGNTIYF. CDR3 nucleotide sequence: TGTGCCAGCAGCTTACGCCTCCCGGGACCGAGCTCTGGAAACACCATATATTTT.